This T cell receptor (beta chain) derives from a study of blood T cell repertoires in COVID-19. Background on the study: Material from acute and convalescent COVID-19 was sourced from the United States, Italy and Spain.

Germline V lookup: CDR1 SGHRS, CDR2 YFSETQ. V gave up 7 bases and J gave up 7 bases, with 15 bases separating them. The CDR3 spans 13 residues. Libraries were prepared by immunoSEQ multiplex PCR; TCRdb keeps only in-frame clonotypes and omits some of them. Of about 180,000 clones detected, about 84% appear once; the ten largest clones hold around 7%. Sample: peripheral blood. This chain joins TRBV5-1 and TRBJ2-1; tentatively, D is TRBD1 (8 bases). The sequence came from a human donor in a cohort sampled during active COVID-19. CDR3 sequence: CASGQGGLNEQFF. The CDR3 DNA is TGCGCCAGCGGACAGGGAGGGTTGAATGAGCAGTTCTTC. Based on the CDR3 plus reference TRBV5-1 and TRBJ2-1, the full variable domain is KAGVTQTPRYLIKTRGQQVTLSCSPISGHRSVSWYQQTPGQGLQFLFEYFSETQRNKGNFPGRFSGRQFSNSRSEMNVSTLELGDSALYLCASGQGGLNEQFFGPGTRLTVL.